This T cell receptor beta chain is drawn from a study of graft-versus-host responses after intestinal transplantation. At the level of the study: The recipients all started with anti-thymocyte globulin induction and then took tacrolimus and steroids for 2 to 4 years.

Some clones are missing from TCRdb's copy, which holds only in-frame ones; the method was immunoSEQ multiplex PCR. Of roughly 97,000 clones listed, around 90% are singletons. With 3 bases removed from V and 3 bases from J, the gap between germline ends came to 10 bases. The germline gives CDR1 MNHEY, CDR2 SMNVEV (reference sequence). The CDR3 extends over 14 amino acids. The sequence derives from a human patient who received an intestinal transplant, so some T cells may come from the graft donor. This specimen was PBMCs, taken 450 to 460 days after intestinal transplant. The V call is TRBV27, the J call TRBJ2-3; tentatively, D is TRBD1 (5 bases). The CDR3 nucleotides read TGTGCCAGCAGTTTTTTCAGGGCTACAGATACGCAGTATTTT. Its protein product is CASSFFRATDTQYF.